This T cell receptor (beta chain) stems from a study of tumor and adjacent non-tumor tissue in lung cancer. Study details: Samples averaged roughly 4 million productive TCRbeta reads each.

In regard to this clonotype: Its antigen is unidentified.

TCRbeta libraries were built with three rounds of nested PCR, modified from ARM-PCR. TCRdb reanalysed the multiplex PCR reads using MiXCR and keeps one entry per CDR3 protein. The table lists some 100,000 distinct CDR3 sequences, less than 75% of them singletons, with roughly 18% in the top ten. CDR1 is SGHTA and CDR2 is FQGNSA in the germline V gene. After removal of 5 bases from V and 0 bases from J, the junction contained 8 bases not matched to a gene. The CDR3 consists of 17 residues. The template was RNA from unsorted bulk tissue. The normal lung tissue was taken more than 3 cm from the tumor edge. Study-level results: Top 100 clones took a larger repertoire share in normal lung. Tumor tissue had significantly higher TCR diversity than normal lung.

Material for sequencing was distant non-tumor lung tissue. This clonotype was sampled from a man younger than 45 with non-small cell lung cancer. The chain has TRBV7-2 and TRBJ2-7; TRBD2 matches 12 bases. The CDR3 DNA reads TGTGCCAGCAGCCCGGGACTAGCGGGCGACGACTCCTACGAGCAGTACTTC. Translation gives CASSPGLAGDDSYEQYF.